The rows below give T cell receptor beta chains drawn from one sample of a study of beta chain features in type 1 diabetes. Method: immunoSEQ multiplex PCR; TCRdb's copy keeps in-frame clones and lacks some. The data hold about 410,000 clones, with more than 11% observed a single time. Sample: naive CD4+ T cells from blood. The receptors were sampled from a man between 25 and 39 years old in good health. CDR3s include the opening cysteine and the closing phenylalanine or tryptophan. The D gene is left open where the match is weak.

d_call | v_call | cdr3_aa
- | TRBV4-1 | CASRRGLVSGANVLTF
TRBD1 | TRBV29-1 | CSAGDREYGYTF
- | TRBV9 | CASSVIAASTDTQYF
- | TRBV29-1 | CSVVLPPGSDLDTQYF
- | TRBV15 | CATSRGGVTGELFF
TRBD2 | TRBV5-1 | CASSLEGRVDTQYF
- | TRBV30 | CAWGAGSFF
- | TRBV4-1 | CASSQGFDRKATEAFF
- | TRBV7-3 | CASSSDRDQPQHF
TRBD1 | TRBV18 | CASSQGQAGANVLTF
- | TRBV11-2 | CASSTVIMNTEAFF
TRBD1 | TRBV9 | CASSVGGQGGNEKLFF
- | TRBV5-1 | CASISLDYEQYF
- | TRBV7-2 | CASSRQVEETQYF
- | TRBV27 | CAIPTRGNIQYF
- | TRBV7-3 | CASSLNSASNNEQFF
- | TRBV4-3 | CASSFNSDLGSPLHF
- | TRBV30 | CAWKYTRTGELFF
- | TRBV10-3 | CAISEVEGREKLFF
TRBD2 | TRBV30 | CAWSSGRASYNEQFF
TRBD1 | TRBV5-4 | CASSPGQGPYGYTF
TRBD1 | TRBV5-1 | CASSHRDRGSYEQYF
- | TRBV29-1 | CSVSLRSSRNYGYTF
- | TRBV5-1 | CASSLEGRKENIQYF
TRBD1 | TRBV10-3 | CAIRRDRVSYNEQFF
- | TRBV2 | CASRYRDIEAYGYTF
- | TRBV2 | CASSEQGQTTEAFF
- | TRBV15 | CATSRDRWVEQFF